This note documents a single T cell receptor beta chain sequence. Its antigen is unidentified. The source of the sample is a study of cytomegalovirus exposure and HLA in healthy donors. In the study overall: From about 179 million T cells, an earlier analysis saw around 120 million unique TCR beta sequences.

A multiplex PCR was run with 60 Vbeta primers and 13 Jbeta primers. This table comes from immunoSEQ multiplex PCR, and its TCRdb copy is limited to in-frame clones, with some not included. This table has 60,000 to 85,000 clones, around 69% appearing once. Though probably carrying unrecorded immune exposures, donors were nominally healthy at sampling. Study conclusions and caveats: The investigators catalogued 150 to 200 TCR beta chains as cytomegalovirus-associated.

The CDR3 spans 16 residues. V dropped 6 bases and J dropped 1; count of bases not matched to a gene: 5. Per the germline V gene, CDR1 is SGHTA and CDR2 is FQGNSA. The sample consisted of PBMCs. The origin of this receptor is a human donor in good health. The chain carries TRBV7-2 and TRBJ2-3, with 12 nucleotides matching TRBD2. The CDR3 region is CASSLLAGGRTDTQYF. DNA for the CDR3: TGTGCCAGCAGTTTACTAGCGGGGGGTCGCACAGATACGCAGTATTTT.